A single sample gave rise to the 21 T cell receptor beta chains below, sequenced in a study of blood T cell repertoires in COVID-19. Libraries were prepared by immunoSEQ multiplex PCR; TCRdb keeps only in-frame clonotypes and omits some of them. This sample has roughly 110,000 clones, with about three quarters found just once. Specimen: peripheral blood. The receptors originated from a man between 65 and 85 years old with acute or convalescent COVID-19.

The J gene is TRBJ1-3, the V gene TRBV5-1; maybe TRBD1 (6 bases). Germline V gene sequence: CDR1 SGHRS, CDR2 YFSETQ. The CDR3 sequence is 18 residues long. V lost 0 bases and J lost 0, with 16 bases in between. CDR3 sequence (DNA): TGCGCCAGCAGCTTGGGCCCGGAAACAGGGAGCTCTGGAAACACCATATATTTT. Translating gives CASSLGPETGSSGNTIYF.

This clone was detected a few times. The V gene is TRBV10-1, the J gene TRBJ2-7, with no clear D. Germline V gene data show CDR1 as WNHNN and CDR2 as SYGVQD (reference sequence). The CDR3 runs to 14 residues. The V and J ends lost 4 bases and 2 bases respectively, with 12 bases between them. The CDR3 DNA follows: TGCGCCAGCAGTGCAACTGCGAGCGCCTACGAGCAGTACTTC. This translates into CASSATASAYEQYF.

In its sample, this clone was seen once. This sequence joins TRBV4-3 and TRBJ2-3; 13 bases match TRBD2. Germline V CDR1 and CDR2: LGHNA, YSLEER. J lost 8 bases, V lost 0 bases, and 11 bases had no gene match. The CDR3 is made up of 18 amino acids. CDR3 in amino acids: CASSQEGTSGGVLGTQYF. DNA of the CDR3: TGCGCCAGCAGCCAAGAGGGAACTAGCGGGGGGGTCCTCGGTACGCAGTATTTT.

V and J are TRBV12-3 or TRBV12-4 and TRBJ1-2; 7 bases align to TRBD1. Unmatched junction bases numbered 3, after V lost 8 bases and J lost 0 bases. The CDR3 extends over 13 amino acids. The CDR3 region is CASRTGTNYGYTF. In nucleotides, the CDR3 is TGTGCCAGCCGGACAGGAACTAACTATGGCTACACCTTC.

J is TRBJ1-1 and V is TRBV6-5, with unresolved D. This CDR3 contains 14 residues. In germline, CDR1 is MNHEY, CDR2 SVGAGI. The V end was cut by 4 bases, the J end by 5 bases, with 14 bases between. DNA of the CDR3: TGTGCCAGCAGTTCGGACGGGAAAATGACTGAAGCTTTCTTT. Amino acid sequence: CASSSDGKMTEAFF.

This clone was recorded a few times. The V gene is TRBV9, the J gene TRBJ1-1; unclear D gene. The V end lost 0 bases, the J end lost 6 bases, and 18 bases lay between the germline ends. The CDR3 has 16 amino acids. Germline lookup yields CDR1 SGDLS and CDR2 YYNGEE. CDR3 sequence: CASSVAEGSLQAEAFF. CDR3 coding DNA: TGTGCCAGCAGCGTAGCCGAAGGGAGCCTCCAGGCTGAAGCTTTCTTT.

This sequence joins TRBV5-4 and TRBJ1-4; D gene ambiguous. This CDR3 is built from 14 residues. V dropped 3 bases and J dropped 6 bases, with 12 bases sitting between them. The germline V gene has CDR1 SGHNT and CDR2 YYREEE (reference sequence). The CDR3 loop is CASSSEGLHEKLFF. The CDR3 DNA follows: TGTGCCAGCAGCTCGGAGGGTTTGCATGAAAAACTGTTTTTT.

The chain joins TRBV27 to TRBJ1-3; tentatively, D is TRBD1 (6 bases). This CDR3 has 16 amino acids. Trimming removed 5 bases from V and 7 bases from J, with 21 bases in between. Germline assignment: CDR1 MNHEY and CDR2 SMNVEV (reference sequence). The CDR3 loop is CASSPMGGLSRNTIYF. CDR3 nucleotide sequence: TGTGCCAGCAGTCCTATGGGGGGGCTCTCGAGGAACACCATATATTTT.

The V call is TRBV6-1, the J call TRBJ1-2, with TRBD1 as a possible D gene (5 bases). With 0 bases removed from V and 2 bases from J, the gap between germline ends came to 16 bases. Germline-derived CDR1 and CDR2 are MNHNS and SASEGT. The CDR3 loop spans 17 amino acids. In DNA, the CDR3 is TGTGCCAGCAGTGAAGCAGAGGTCCCGGGACTCAACTATGGCTACACCTTC. This codes for CASSEAEVPGLNYGYTF.

The V and J genes are TRBV7-2 and TRBJ1-2; D possibly corresponds to TRBD1 (6 bases). Germline loops: CDR1 SGHTA, CDR2 FQGNSA. The CDR3 runs to 16 residues. Trimming pared 1 base from V and 1 base from J, leaving 13 bases between. CDR3 nucleotide sequence: TGTGCCAGCAGCTTAGATTGGGCGGACAGTAACTATGGCTACACCTTC. Translating gives CASSLDWADSNYGYTF.

This rearrangement joins TRBV18 to TRBJ1-2; TRBD1 aligns across 9 bases. The germline V gene has CDR1 KGHSH and CDR2 LQKENI. Losses at the gene ends were 6 bases for V and 8 bases for J; bases not matched to a gene: 10. The CDR3 runs 14 residues. Here the CDR3 reads CASSGRDRVHGYTF. CDR3 DNA: TGTGCCAGCTCGGGACGGGACAGGGTTCACGGCTACACCTTC.

The chain recombines TRBV12-3 or TRBV12-4 with TRBJ2-2; D is uncertain. The ends were cut back, 6 bases at V and 3 bases at J, with 8 bases in the middle. The CDR3 is 13 residues long. This CDR3 is CASSFADTGELFF. CDR3 DNA sequence: TGTGCCAGCAGCTTCGCGGACACCGGGGAGCTGTTTTTT.

The chain combines TRBV5-6 with TRBJ2-2, with D unclear. Germline V gives CDR1 SGHDT, CDR2 YYEEEE. The CDR3 length is 14 residues. The V gene lost 3 bases and the J gene lost 4 bases, with 10 bases spanning the gap. This chain's CDR3 is CASSSMRGTGELFF. In DNA form, the CDR3 reads TGTGCCAGCAGCTCAATGCGAGGCACCGGGGAGCTGTTTTTT. Combining the CDR3 with reference TRBV5-6 and TRBJ2-2 gives the whole variable domain DAGVTQSPTHLIKTRGQQVTLRCSPKSGHDTVSWYQQALGQGPQFIFQYYEEEERQRGNFPDRFSGHQFPNYSSELNVNALLLGDSALYLCASSSMRGTGELFFGEGSRLTVL.

The rearrangement joins TRBV9 to TRBJ1-4; D call uncertain. V shed 2 bases and J shed 7 bases, with 9 bases lying between them. The CDR3 has 13 amino acids. Per germline, CDR1 SGDLS and CDR2 YYNGEE. The CDR3 loop reads CASSVGEGEKLFF. CDR3 in DNA: TGTGCCAGCAGCGTCGGGGAAGGTGAAAAACTGTTTTTT.

This clone was seen a handful of times. This chain joins TRBV19 and TRBJ1-4; D might be TRBD1 (5 bases). V shed 6 bases and J shed 1 base, with 9 bases lying between them. The germline V gene has CDR1 LNHDA and CDR2 SQIVND (reference sequence). This CDR3 is 14 amino acids long. This chain's CDR3 is CASSLGGTNEKLFF. The CDR3 DNA reads TGTGCCAGTAGCCTCGGGGGAACTAATGAAAAACTGTTTTTT.

V usage is TRBV18 and J usage is TRBJ2-7; TRBD1 matches at 7 bases. The CDR3 has 12 residues. Per germline, CDR1 KGHSH and CDR2 LQKENI. The J segment lost 4 bases and the V segment lost 4 bases, leaving 1 base of the junction unmatched. Written as DNA, the CDR3 is TGTGCCAGCTCACGACAGGGTTACGAGCAGTACTTC. It yields the protein CASSRQGYEQYF.

This clone appeared once. The rearrangement joins TRBV11-1 to TRBJ2-1; D perhaps matches TRBD1 (5 bases). The germline V gene has CDR1 SGHAT and CDR2 FQDESV (reference sequence). The CDR3 length is 13 residues. V was clipped by 3 bases and J by 7 bases, with 10 bases between them. CDR3 sequence (DNA): TGTGCCAGCAGCTTCAGGGCGTCGAATGAGCAGTTCTTC. Its protein product is CASSFRASNEQFF.

The chain employs TRBV11-2 and TRBJ1-3, with D possibly matching TRBD1 (5 bases). Trimming stripped 5 bases from V and 2 bases from J, with 10 bases between. CDR1 is SGHAT and CDR2 is FQNNGV in the germline V gene. The CDR3 totals 14 residues. CDR3 sequence: CASSPGGAGNTIYF. The CDR3 nucleotides are TGTGCCAGCAGCCCCGGGGGGGCTGGAAACACCATATATTTT.

The CDR3 region has the DNA TGTGCCAGCAGCCTGACAGCAGAGGAGACCCAGTACTTC. Amino acid sequence: CASSLTAEETQYF. The rearrangement uses TRBV7-2 and TRBJ2-5; maybe TRBD1 (5 bases). Germline V lookup: CDR1 SGHTA, CDR2 FQGNSA. Trimming left V 5 bases short and J 5 bases short, with 12 bases between. The CDR3 has 13 residues.

This clone was seen only once. The rearrangement joins TRBV5-1 to TRBJ2-2; 9 nucleotides match TRBD1. Losses at the gene ends were 3 bases for V and 5 bases for J; bases not matched to a gene: 5. The CDR3 is 15 residues long. Germline assignment: CDR1 SGHRS and CDR2 YFSETQ. CDR3 DNA sequence: TGCGCCAGCAGCTGGGGGACAGGGCGAACCGGGGAGCTGTTTTTT. This sequence encodes CASSWGTGRTGELFF. The complete variable domain, with remaining parts taken from reference TRBV5-1 and TRBJ2-2, reads KAGVTQTPRYLIKTRGQQVTLSCSPISGHRSVSWYQQTPGQGLQFLFEYFSETQRNKGNFPGRFSGRQFSNSRSEMNVSTLELGDSALYLCASSWGTGRTGELFFGEGSRLTVL.

The genes are TRBV27 and TRBJ2-1, with D possibly being TRBD2 (6 bases). CDR1 is MNHEY, CDR2 SMNVEV, per germline (reference sequence). The CDR3 spans 15 residues. The germline V and J ends were trimmed by 3 bases and 3 bases, with 12 bases remaining between them. The CDR3 nucleotides are TGTGCCAGCAGTTTTAGGACTACGTACTACAATGAGCAGTTCTTC. This encodes CASSFRTTYYNEQFF.